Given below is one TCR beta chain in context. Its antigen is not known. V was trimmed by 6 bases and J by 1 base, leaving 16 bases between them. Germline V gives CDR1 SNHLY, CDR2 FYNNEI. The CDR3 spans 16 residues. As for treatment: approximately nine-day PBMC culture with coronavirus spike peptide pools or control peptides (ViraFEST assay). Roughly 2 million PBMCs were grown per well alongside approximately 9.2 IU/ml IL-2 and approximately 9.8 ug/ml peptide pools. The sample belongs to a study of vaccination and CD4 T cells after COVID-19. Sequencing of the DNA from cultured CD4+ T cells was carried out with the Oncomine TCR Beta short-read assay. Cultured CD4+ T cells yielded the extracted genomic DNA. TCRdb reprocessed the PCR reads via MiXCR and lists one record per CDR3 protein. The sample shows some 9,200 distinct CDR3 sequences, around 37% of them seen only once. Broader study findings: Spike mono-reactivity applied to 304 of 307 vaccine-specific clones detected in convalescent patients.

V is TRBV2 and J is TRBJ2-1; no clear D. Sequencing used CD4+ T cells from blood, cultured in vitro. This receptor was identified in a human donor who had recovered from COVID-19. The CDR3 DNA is TGTGCCAGCAGGTTAATGCAAGAGTGGTCCTACAATGAGCAGTTCTTC. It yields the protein CASRLMQEWSYNEQFF.